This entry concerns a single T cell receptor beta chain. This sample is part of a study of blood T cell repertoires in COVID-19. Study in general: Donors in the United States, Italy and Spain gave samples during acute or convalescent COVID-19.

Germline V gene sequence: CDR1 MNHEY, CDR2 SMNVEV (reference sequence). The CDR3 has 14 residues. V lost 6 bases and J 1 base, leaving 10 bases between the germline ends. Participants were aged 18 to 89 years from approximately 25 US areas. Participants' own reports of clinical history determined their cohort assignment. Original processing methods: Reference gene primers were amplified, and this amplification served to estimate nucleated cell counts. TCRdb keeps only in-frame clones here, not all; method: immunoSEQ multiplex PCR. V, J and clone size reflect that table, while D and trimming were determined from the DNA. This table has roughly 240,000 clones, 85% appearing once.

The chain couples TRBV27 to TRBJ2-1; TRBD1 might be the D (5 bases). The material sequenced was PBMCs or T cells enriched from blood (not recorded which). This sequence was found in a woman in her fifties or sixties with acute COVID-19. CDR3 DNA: TGTGCCAGCAGCGCCCAGGGTTCCTACAATGAGCAGTTCTTC. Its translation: CASSAQGSYNEQFF.